This T cell receptor (beta chain) is drawn from a study of shared clonotypes between healthy human individuals. Naive-designated CD8 cells lacked CD45RO, were positively enriched for CCR7, and omitted terminally differentiated effector memory CD45RA+ cells. V was clipped by 3 bases and J by 2 bases; unmatched bases: 9. The CDR3 is 16 amino acids. CDR1 is LNHDA, CDR2 SQIVND, per germline (reference sequence). Study-level points and caveats: The study's rarefaction showed incomplete sorted-subset sequencing despite large depth. Among four donors, about 5% of naive CD4 clonotypes were found in common.

About this clone itself: Its antigen is not identified.

Sequencing used immunoSEQ multiplex PCR; TCRdb keeps in-frame clones, though not all of them. The table includes more than 2 million clones, roughly 93% detected once. The sequenced sample was naive CD8+ T cells from PBMCs. The chain employs TRBV19 and TRBJ2-7; 8 nucleotides agree with TRBD2. This sequence was found in a man in his late teens or twenties in good health. Some clones in this sample may be carry-over from other donors' samples. The CDR3 sequence: CASSISGSRRAYEQYF. The CDR3 DNA follows: TGTGCCAGTAGTATCAGCGGGAGCCGCAGGGCCTACGAGCAGTACTTC.